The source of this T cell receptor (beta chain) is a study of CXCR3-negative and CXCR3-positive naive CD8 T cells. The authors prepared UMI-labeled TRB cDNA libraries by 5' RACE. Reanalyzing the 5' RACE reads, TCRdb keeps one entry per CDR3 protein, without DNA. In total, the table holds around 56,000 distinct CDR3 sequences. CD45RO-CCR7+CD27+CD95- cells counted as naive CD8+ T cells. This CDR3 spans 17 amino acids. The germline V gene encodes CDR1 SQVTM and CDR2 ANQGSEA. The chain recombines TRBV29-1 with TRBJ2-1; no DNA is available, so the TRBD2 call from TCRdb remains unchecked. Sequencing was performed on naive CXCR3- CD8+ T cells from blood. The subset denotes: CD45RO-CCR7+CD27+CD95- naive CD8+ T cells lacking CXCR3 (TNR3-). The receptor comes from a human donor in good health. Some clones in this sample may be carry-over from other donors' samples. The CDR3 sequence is CSATGTSGGRIYNEQFF.